The 9 T cell receptor beta chains presented below share a single source sample, sequenced in a study of T cells in Graves' hyperthyroidism and ophthalmopathy. RNA transcripts yielded amplified TCR beta CDR3 regions. Using the HTBI primer set, a first-round RT-PCR was run on the TCR CDR3. One entry per CDR3 protein results from TCRdb running MiXCR on the multiplex PCR reads. Of 200,000 to 250,000 distinct CDR3 sequences in the sample, about 15% were seen once. The sample taken for sequencing was blood. These receptors originate from a woman aged 18-29 years with Graves' ophthalmopathy.

The CDR3 nucleotides read TGTGCCAGCGTTTTCCTAGGCCGACAGCTAAACACTGAAGCTTTCTTT. Residues: CASVFLGRQLNTEAFF. The chain carries TRBV12-3 or TRBV12-4 and TRBJ1-1; D is possibly TRBD1 (5 bases). The V and J ends lost 8 bases and 2 bases respectively, with 21 bases between them. The CDR3 contains 16 residues.

This clonotype occurred many times. This rearrangement joins TRBV29-1 to TRBJ2-1, with 9 bases identical to TRBD1. Germline V gene lookup returns CDR1 SQVTM and CDR2 ANQGSEA. With 8 bases clipped from V and 6 bases from J, the junction kept 14 bases outside the gene matches. The CDR3 is 15 amino acids. CDR3 coding DNA: TGCAGCTCTGCACCCTTTTCGGACAGGGGCAATGAGCAGTTCTTC. Residues: CSSAPFSDRGNEQFF.

On this clonotype itself: This clone may be a read error of a much larger clone one base away. This CDR3 fails to terminate in the conserved phenylalanine or tryptophan, so it likely reflects a read error. The chain is built from TRBV19 and TRBJ2-5, with 8 bases lining up with TRBD1. CDR1 and CDR2 (germline): LNHDA, SQIVND (reference sequence). V lost 1 base to trimming and J lost 5 bases; unmatched junction nucleotides: 9. The CDR3 runs to 16 residues. CDR3 loop: CASSIGTGKWRETQYL. CDR3 nucleotide sequence: TGTGCCAGTAGTATAGGGACAGGGAAATGGAGGGAGACCCAGTACCTC.

This clonotype was observed many times. The chain has TRBV6-1 and TRBJ1-2; possible D gene TRBD1, 6 bases. V lost 5 bases, J lost 8 bases, and 21 bases lay in between. This CDR3 is built from 15 residues. From germline, CDR1 is MNHNS and CDR2 SASEGT. The CDR3 DNA is TGTGCCAGCAGTTACGACGATGGGGGGGCGAACGGCTACACCTTC. Translating gives CASSYDDGGANGYTF.

This clonotype was seen many times. The chain uses TRBV30 and TRBJ2-7; TRBD1 matches at 8 bases. Looked up from germline, CDR1 is GTSNPN and CDR2 is SVGIG (reference sequence). With 1 base clipped from V and 5 bases from J, the junction kept 7 bases outside the gene matches. The CDR3 runs to 14 residues. For the CDR3, the DNA is TGTGCCTGGAGTGCGACCGGGACAGGAGACGAGCAGTACTTC. Its translation: CAWSATGTGDEQYF.

This clonotype showed up many times. The gene calls are TRBV20-1 and TRBJ1-1; weak D call: TRBD1 (6 bases). The V end lost 2 bases, the J end lost 7 bases, and 20 bases lay between the germline ends. Germline V lookup: CDR1 DFQATT, CDR2 SNEGSKA (reference sequence). The CDR3 extends over 15 amino acids. The CDR3: CSARQVGGREVEAFF. Here the CDR3 DNA reads TGCAGTGCTAGACAGGTGGGGGGCAGAGAGGTTGAAGCTTTCTTT.

At least ten counts were recorded for this clonotype. The chain is built from TRBV20-1 and TRBJ2-7; either TRBD1 or TRBD2 may fit D (5 bases each). Trimming shortened V by 6 bases and J by 7 bases, and 25 bases separated the two germline ends. The germline gives CDR1 DFQATT, CDR2 SNEGSKA (reference sequence). The CDR3 contains 15 residues. The CDR3 sequence: CSANLPGPIPLEQYF. In nucleotides, the CDR3 is TGCAGTGCCAACCTTCCGGGACCTATACCACTAGAGCAGTACTTC.

This clonotype has a count of ten or more. The J gene is TRBJ1-1, the V gene TRBV20-1; 7 bases match TRBD1. The CDR3 extends over 13 amino acids. Germline lookup yields CDR1 DFQATT and CDR2 SNEGSKA (reference sequence). With V trimmed by 6 bases and J by 0 bases, 4 bases remained unmatched. CDR3 loop: CSASTGLNTEAFF. DNA of the CDR3: TGCAGTGCCTCGACAGGGTTGAACACTGAAGCTTTCTTT.

This clonotype showed up many times. The gene calls are TRBV20-1 and TRBJ1-2; D is ambiguous. Germline V lookup: CDR1 DFQATT, CDR2 SNEGSKA (reference sequence). Trimming cost V 0 bases and J 4 bases, with 15 bases left between them. The CDR3 runs 15 residues. CDR3 in DNA: TGCAGTGCTAGAGATCCCGCGGGTCCTACCTATGGCTACACCTTC. Its protein product is CSARDPAGPTYGYTF.